The subject of this entry is one T cell receptor beta chain. Its specificity is unknown. This sample stems from a study of CD8 T cells in ankylosing spondylitis. Using its own MiXCR run on the 5' RACE reads, TCRdb lists one record per CDR3 protein. The sample records about 220,000 distinct CDR3 sequences, about 17% being singletons. Study-wide points: Blood from ankylosing spondylitis patients appeared to carry a characteristic eight-variant TCR beta motif. Significant enrichment of disease-linked clones was reportedly seen in matched ankylosing spondylitis synovial fluid. There were earlier reports of some motif variants in reactive arthritis synovial fluid and blood.

Trimming took 4 bases from V and 5 from J; bases not matched to a gene: 3. The CDR3 length is 14 residues. The sequence came from a male donor with ankylosing spondylitis. This chain joins TRBV12-3 or TRBV12-4 and TRBJ2-2; 8 positions agree with TRBD2. Sequencing was done on a sample of blood, either unsorted or a sorted T cell fraction (not recorded which). CDR3 amino acids: CASSSGGATGELFF. The CDR3 coding sequence is TGTGCCAGCAGTTCGGGGGGGGCGACCGGGGAGCTGTTTTTT.